The entry below describes one T cell receptor beta chain. The data derive from a study of blood T cell repertoires in COVID-19. How the authors handled the data: The authors estimated nucleated cell counts from reference gene primer amplification. The protocol was immunoSEQ multiplex PCR, while the TCRdb copy is restricted to in-frame clones and leaves out a portion. The V and J calls and clone size are taken from that table; D and trimming were inferred from the DNA. Of 380,000 or so clones in the sample, roughly 90% are singletons; the top ten hold 0.97%. Adults between roughly 18 and 95 years of age took part from about 24 US areas. Membership in each cohort depended on participant-reported clinical history. V was cut by 5 bases and J by 6 bases, with 11 bases left in between. Germline V gene lookup returns CDR1 SGHTA and CDR2 FQGNSA. CDR3 length: 12 amino acids.

This chain links TRBV7-2 with TRBJ2-7; TRBD1 might be the D (5 bases). The sequence came from a woman aged 25-40 years with acute COVID-19. Material: PBMCs or T cells enriched from blood (not recorded which). The CDR3 DNA sequence: TGTGCCAGCAGCCTGGGGCTCCGCGAGCAGTACTTC. Its protein is CASSLGLREQYF. Using reference TRBV7-2 and TRBJ2-7 for the parts outside the CDR3, the full variable domain is GAGVSQSPSNKVTEKGKDVELRCDPISGHTALYWYRQSLGQGLEFLIYFQGNSAPDKSGLPSDRFSAERTGGSVSTLTIQRTQQEDSAVYLCASSLGLREQYFGPGTRLTVT.